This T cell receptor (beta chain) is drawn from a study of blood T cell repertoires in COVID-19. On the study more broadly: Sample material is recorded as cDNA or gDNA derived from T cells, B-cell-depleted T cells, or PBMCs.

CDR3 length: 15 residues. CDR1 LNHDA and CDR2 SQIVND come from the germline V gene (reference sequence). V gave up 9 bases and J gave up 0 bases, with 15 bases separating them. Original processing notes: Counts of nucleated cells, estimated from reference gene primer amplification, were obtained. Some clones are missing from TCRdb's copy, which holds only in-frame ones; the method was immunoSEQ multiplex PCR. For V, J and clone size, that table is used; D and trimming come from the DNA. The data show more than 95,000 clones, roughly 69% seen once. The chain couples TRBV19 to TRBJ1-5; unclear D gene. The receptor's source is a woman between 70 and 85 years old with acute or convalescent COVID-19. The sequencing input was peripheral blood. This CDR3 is CASTSRAYSNQPQHF. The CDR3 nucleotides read TGTGCCAGCACGTCTAGAGCTTATAGCAATCAGCCCCAGCATTTT.